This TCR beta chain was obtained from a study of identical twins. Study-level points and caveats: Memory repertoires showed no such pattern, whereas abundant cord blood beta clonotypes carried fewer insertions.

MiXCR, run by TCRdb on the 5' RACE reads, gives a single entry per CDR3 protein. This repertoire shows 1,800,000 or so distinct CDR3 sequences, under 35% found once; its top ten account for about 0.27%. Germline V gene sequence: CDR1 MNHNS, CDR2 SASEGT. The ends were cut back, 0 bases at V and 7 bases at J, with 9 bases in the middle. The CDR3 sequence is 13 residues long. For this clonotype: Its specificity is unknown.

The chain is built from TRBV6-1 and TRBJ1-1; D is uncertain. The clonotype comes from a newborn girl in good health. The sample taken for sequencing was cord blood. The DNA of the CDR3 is TGTGCCAGCAGTGAAGCGGTAGAAGTTGAAGCTTTCTTT. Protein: CASSEAVEVEAFF.